The 9 T cell receptor beta chains below were found in one sample sequenced in a study of cytomegalovirus exposure and HLA in healthy donors. PCR used 60 Vbeta primers and 13 Jbeta primers. TCRdb keeps only in-frame clones here, not all; method: immunoSEQ multiplex PCR. The table records tens of thousands of clones, roughly 80% of them present only once. The sample taken for sequencing was PBMCs. The receptors were sampled from a woman aged 18-29 years in good health and CMV-seropositive.

The rearrangement joins TRBV4-3 to TRBJ2-5; 7 bases are shared with TRBD2. CDR3 length: 15 amino acids. Germline CDR1 reads LGHNA; CDR2 reads YSLEER. After removal of 5 bases from V and 0 bases from J, the junction contained 6 bases not matched to a gene. For the CDR3, the DNA is TGCGCCAGCAGCTCCGCCCGGGGGGACCAAGAGACCCAGTACTTC. Its protein is CASSSARGDQETQYF.

The chain is built from TRBV28 and TRBJ1-5, with D maybe TRBD1 (5 bases). This CDR3 comprises 14 residues. V lost 6 bases and J 3 bases, leaving 12 bases between the germline ends. Germline CDR1 and CDR2: MDHEN and SYDVKM. The CDR3 loop reads CASSGGGFNQPQHF. The CDR3 nucleotides read TGTGCCAGCAGCGGGGGGGGATTCAATCAGCCCCAGCATTTT.

This sequence joins TRBV30 and TRBJ2-3; no clear D. This CDR3 is 14 amino acids long. The germline V and J ends were trimmed by 3 bases and 2 bases, with 12 bases remaining between them. Germline CDR1 and CDR2: GTSNPN and SVGIG (reference sequence). The CDR3 nucleotides are TGTGCCTGGAGGTCCGGGTTCCTCACAGATACGCAGTATTTT. It specifies CAWRSGFLTDTQYF.

In DNA, the CDR3 is TGTGCCAGCAGTTACTCGAATAGGGGGCGCACAGATACGCAGTATTTT. Translated, it gives CASSYSNRGRTDTQYF. The chain combines TRBV6-5 with TRBJ2-3; 7 bases agree with TRBD1. The CDR3 totals 16 residues. V shed 0 bases, J shed 1 base, and the junction held 4 bases outside the gene matches. Looked up from germline, CDR1 is MNHEY and CDR2 is SVGAGI.

V and J are TRBV19 and TRBJ2-3; 8 nucleotides align to TRBD2. Germline values: CDR1 LNHDA, CDR2 SQIVND (reference sequence). CDR3 length: 16 residues. With 5 bases clipped from V and 4 bases from J, the junction kept 11 bases outside the gene matches. Here the CDR3 DNA reads TGTGCCAGTAGTCACCCCGGGACTAGTGTAGCAGATACGCAGTATTTT. Translated, it gives CASSHPGTSVADTQYF.

The genes are TRBV18 and TRBJ2-1, with TRBD1 matching over 7 bases. The CDR3 consists of 13 residues. Germline V gene sequence: CDR1 KGHSH, CDR2 LQKENI. The J segment lost 8 bases and the V segment lost 4 bases, leaving 5 bases of the junction unmatched. CDR3 amino acids: CASSQGQVDEQFF. The DNA of the CDR3 is TGTGCCAGCTCACAAGGACAGGTCGATGAGCAGTTCTTC.

The chain couples TRBV10-2 to TRBJ2-7, with TRBD2 matching 11 bases. Germline loops: CDR1 WSHSY, CDR2 SAAADI. Losses at the gene ends were 10 bases for V and 4 bases for J; bases not matched to a gene: 6. CDR3 length equals 13 residues. CDR3 sequence: CATQPSGGYEQYF. The CDR3 DNA reads as TGCGCCACCCAGCCTAGCGGGGGGTACGAGCAGTACTTC.

The chain uses TRBV6-5 and TRBJ2-5; D possibly corresponds to TRBD2 (6 bases). This CDR3 spans 12 amino acids. CDR1 is MNHEY, CDR2 SVGAGI, per germline. The V gene lost 2 bases and the J gene lost 5 bases, with 6 bases spanning the gap. DNA for the CDR3: TGTGCCAGCAGTTACGGAGGGGAGACCCAGTACTTC. This sequence encodes CASSYGGETQYF.

This chain uses TRBV2 with TRBJ1-2; tentatively, D is TRBD1 (6 bases). The germline V gene has CDR1 SNHLY and CDR2 FYNNEI. CDR3 length: 12 amino acids. The V and J ends lost 6 bases and 8 bases respectively, with 13 bases between them. CDR3 in DNA: TGTGCCAGCAGCCAATCAGGGGCCGGCTACACCTTC. Translated: CASSQSGAGYTF. Drawing the rest from reference TRBV2 and TRBJ1-2, the complete variable domain is EPEVTQTPSHQVTQMGQEVILRCVPISNHLYFYWYRQILGQKVEFLVSFYNNEISEKSEIFDDQFSVERPDGSNFTLKIRSTKLEDSAMYFCASSQSGAGYTFGSGTRLTVV.